Sequencing of this T cell receptor (beta chain) was carried out in a study of blood T cell repertoires in COVID-19. Overall study: The United States, Italy and Spain provided the acute and convalescent COVID-19 samples. In each case, the material was cDNA or gDNA derived from T cells, B-cell-depleted T cells, or PBMCs.

Original methodology: Reference gene primer amplification yielded estimated nucleated cell counts. The data were produced by immunoSEQ multiplex PCR, yet TCRdb's version contains in-frame clones alone and is incomplete. The V and J calls and clone size are taken from that table; D and trimming were inferred from the DNA. Seen here are tens of thousands of clones, roughly 90% observed once, and the top ten hold 9.5% to 15%. Germline V gives CDR1 SGHNT, CDR2 YYREEE (reference sequence). V trimming: 2 bases; J trimming: 10 bases; junction bases outside the gene matches: 7. The CDR3 has 14 residues. Sequencing was carried out using peripheral blood. The J gene is TRBJ2-1, the V gene TRBV5-4, with 9 positions matching TRBD2. The sequence was obtained from a human donor in a cohort sampled during active COVID-19. This chain's CDR3 is CASSFVAGVGEQFF. CDR3 nucleotide sequence: TGTGCCAGCAGCTTCGTAGCGGGAGTCGGCGAGCAGTTCTTC.